This TCR beta chain derives from a study of T cell responses to AZD1222 COVID-19 vaccine. The study, taken as a whole, reports: No repertoire was sampled before or during the peak T cell response, only after it. A mostly white British donor set with more females was recruited, and clonal diversity was possibly underestimated. Vaccine-associated CD4 TCRs ranged over spike, dominating at 160-218 and 743-854.

Measured with immunoSEQ multiplex PCR; TCRdb has only the in-frame clones, and not every one. The table includes around 150,000 clones, more than 90% detected once. Details on this clone: The target antigen is unknown.

Unmatched junction bases numbered 7, after V lost 4 bases and J lost 1 base. This CDR3 is 16 amino acids long. Looked up from germline, CDR1 is LNHDA and CDR2 is SQIVND (reference sequence). The chain joins TRBV19 to TRBJ2-5; 9 positions agree with TRBD2. The clonotype was recovered from an adult in good health. Specimen: peripheral blood, collected on day 0 of AZD1222 vaccination. CDR3 coding DNA: TGTGCCAGTAGTAGCCTGAGCGGGGGGTTCCAAGAGACCCAGTACTTC. Translation gives CASSSLSGGFQETQYF.